Listed below are T cell receptor beta chains from one sample, sequenced in a study of Ad26.COV2.S vaccination and SARS-CoV-2 variants. Using immunoSEQ multiplex PCR, the repertoire was profiled, and TCRdb retains in-frame clones only, with some absent. The data show around 340,000 clones, 86% seen once. Sequenced here: peripheral blood, sampled in a trial of Ad26.COV2.S vaccine versus placebo. These receptors were collected from a person aged 18-65 years who received the Ad26.COV2.S COVID-19 vaccine or a placebo. Each CDR3 is given with its conserved first and last residue. The D gene is left open where the match is weak. Clone size is stated in some rows and not others, as once, few, many or a class when expanded.

cdr3_aa	cdr3_nt	clone_size	j_call	d_call	cdr3_length	v_call
CASRVSLGTDTQYF	TGTGCCAGCAGGGTCTCCTTGGGCACAGATACGCAGTATTTT	once	TRBJ2-3	NA	14	TRBV6-5
CASSLFGREGNTIYF	TGTGCCAGCAGCCTCTTCGGCAGGGAAGGAAACACCATATATTTT	NA	TRBJ1-3	NA	15	TRBV7-2
CASSPSFGGSIYNEQFF	TGTGCCAGCAGCCCCTCCTTTGGCGGGAGCATCTACAATGAGCAGTTCTTC	NA	TRBJ2-1	TRBD2	17	TRBV3-1/TRBV3-2
CASSREPSGAGYNSPLHF	TGTGCCAGCAGCCGGGAACCTTCGGGAGCTGGGTATAATTCACCCCTCCACTTT	once	TRBJ1-6	NA	18	TRBV7-2
CASRQGGTYEQYF	TGTGCCAGCAGGCAGGGCGGCACTTACGAGCAGTACTTC	NA	TRBJ2-7	NA	13	TRBV28
CASRVGLAGVGTQYF	TGTGCCAGCAGGGTGGGACTAGCGGGAGTCGGGACCCAGTACTTC	NA	TRBJ2-5	TRBD2	15	TRBV7-2
CASKGPGIRQPQHF	TGTGCCAGCAAGGGTCCCGGGATCAGACAGCCCCAGCATTTT	NA	TRBJ1-5	NA	14	TRBV6-5
CATSSPRTSSHNEQFF	TGTGCCACCAGCAGCCCAAGGACTAGCAGCCACAATGAGCAGTTCTTC	NA	TRBJ2-1	TRBD2	16	TRBV15
CASSSGTSGRIKQYF	TGTGCCAGCAGTTCGGGGACTAGCGGGAGGATTAAGCAGTACTTC	many	TRBJ2-5	TRBD2	15	TRBV6-6
CASSPSIAGGNTDTQYF	TGTGCCAGCAGTCCCTCAATAGCGGGGGGCAACACAGATACGCAGTATTTT	NA	TRBJ2-3	TRBD2	17	TRBV28
CASSLGGTGNTIYF	TGTGCCAGCAGTTTAGGTGGGACGGGAAACACCATATATTTT	few	TRBJ1-3	NA	14	TRBV27
CASSQEVPNSPLHF	TGTGCCAGCAGCCAAGAGGTCCCAAATTCACCCCTCCACTTT	NA	TRBJ1-6	NA	14	TRBV14
CASSSGQGLPSTDTQYF	TGTGCCAGCAGCTCGGGACAGGGCCTGCCTAGCACAGATACGCAGTATTTT	NA	TRBJ2-3	TRBD1	17	TRBV7-3
CASSREGLSNQPQHF	TGTGCCAGTAGTCGCGAGGGTCTTAGCAATCAGCCCCAGCATTTT	NA	TRBJ1-5	NA	15	TRBV19
CASSLDGGFEAFF	TGTGCCAGCAGCCTAGACGGTGGGTTTGAAGCTTTCTTT	many	TRBJ1-1	NA	13	TRBV7-9
CASGLVDANEQYF	TGTGCCAGCGGGCTAGTTGACGCCAACGAGCAGTACTTC	NA	TRBJ2-7	NA	13	TRBV28
CASSLIAGGSADTQYF	TGTGCCAGCAGCTTAATTGCAGGGGGTTCCGCAGATACGCAGTATTTT	NA	TRBJ2-3	TRBD1	16	TRBV7-2
CASSYAWGLGTDTQYF	TGTGCCAGCAGTTACGCTTGGGGGCTAGGCACAGATACGCAGTATTTT	NA	TRBJ2-3	NA	16	TRBV6-5
CASSLTGPYNSPLHF	TGTGCCAGCAGCCTAACAGGACCTTATAATTCACCCCTCCACTTT	NA	TRBJ1-6	NA	15	TRBV6-2/TRBV6-3
CASSFGQGTLNNEQFF	TGTGCCAGCAGTTTCGGACAGGGAACATTAAACAATGAGCAGTTCTTC	NA	TRBJ2-1	TRBD1	16	TRBV28
CASSQGVGGADTEAFF	TGCGCCAGCAGCCAGGGGGTGGGGGGCGCAGACACTGAAGCTTTCTTT	once	TRBJ1-1	NA	16	TRBV4-1
CASSPDPGELFF	TGTGCCAGCAGTCCGGACCCCGGGGAGCTGTTTTTT	once	TRBJ2-2	NA	12	TRBV12-3/TRBV12-4
CASTSGGYSYNEQFF	TGTGCCAGCACTAGCGGGGGATACTCCTACAATGAGCAGTTCTTC	NA	TRBJ2-1	TRBD2	15	TRBV6-5
CAISDGLMELRDTQYF	TGTGCCATCAGTGATGGATTGATGGAGCTCAGGGATACGCAGTATTTT	NA	TRBJ2-3	NA	16	TRBV10-3
CASSYPTQLPGQGISGELFF	TGTGCCAGCAGTTACCCGACTCAATTACCGGGACAGGGGATTTCCGGGGAGCTGTTTTTT	NA	TRBJ2-2	TRBD1	20	TRBV6-2/TRBV6-3
CASSRTGSSYEQYF	TGTGCCAGCAGTAGGACGGGCAGCTCCTACGAGCAGTACTTC	once	TRBJ2-7	NA	14	TRBV2
CASSDPSNPGGHRINYEQYF	TGTGCCAGCAGTGATCCCTCCAACCCGGGGGGACACCGGATCAATTACGAGCAGTACTTC	NA	TRBJ2-7	NA	20	TRBV6-2/TRBV6-3
CASRAGTSGSWTQYF	TGTGCCAGCAGAGCCGGGACTAGCGGTTCGTGGACCCAGTACTTC	NA	TRBJ2-5	TRBD2	15	TRBV27
CASSPLGGSFGYTF	TGTGCCAGCAGTCCGTTAGGCGGCTCCTTTGGCTACACCTTC	once	TRBJ1-2	NA	14	TRBV28
CASSLGRDSLTGELFF	TGTGCCAGCAGCTTAGGCCGGGACAGCCTCACCGGGGAGCTGTTTTTT	NA	TRBJ2-2	TRBD1	16	TRBV11-2
CAWNGGTGSSYNSPLHF	TGTGCCTGGAATGGAGGGACAGGGAGCTCCTATAATTCACCCCTCCACTTT	NA	TRBJ1-6	TRBD1	17	TRBV30
CASNPSGRSTDTQYF	TGTGCCAGCAACCCTAGCGGGCGGAGCACAGATACGCAGTATTTT	NA	TRBJ2-3	TRBD2	15	TRBV2
CSVAVNTEAFF	TGCAGCGTTGCGGTGAACACTGAAGCTTTCTTT	NA	TRBJ1-1	NA	11	TRBV29-1
CASSWQGASTEAFF	TGTGCCAGTAGTTGGCAGGGGGCGAGCACTGAAGCTTTCTTT	once	TRBJ1-1	TRBD1	14	TRBV19